The next 21 T cell receptor beta chains were all read from a single sample in a study of OX40 agonist ivuxolimab in advanced cancers. This table comes from immunoSEQ multiplex PCR, and its TCRdb copy is limited to in-frame clones, with some not included. The sample records roughly 15,000 clones, nearly 95% being singletons. The specimen was CD4+ or CD8+ T cells sorted from blood, collected in a trial of the OX40 agonist ivuxolimab. Receptors were obtained from an adult with an advanced solid tumor such as melanoma, head and neck, liver or kidney cancer.

The CDR3 DNA reads TGCGCCAGCAGCCTAGGGACAGGACTCTATGGCTACACCTTC. Translation: CASSLGTGLYGYTF. V is TRBV4-3 and J is TRBJ1-2, with 8 bases aligning to TRBD1. The V gene end was trimmed by 4 bases and the J gene end by 4 bases; junction bases not matched to a gene: 5. Germline CDR1 LGHNA, CDR2 YSLEER. The CDR3 loop spans 14 amino acids.

The rearrangement links TRBV5-1 to TRBJ2-2; D unclear. This CDR3 spans 11 amino acids. Trimming removed 2 bases from V and 6 bases from J, with 2 bases in between. Germline CDR1 SGHRS, CDR2 YFSETQ. In DNA, the CDR3 is TGCGCCAGCAGCTTTCCCGGGGAGCTGTTTTTT. Protein sequence: CASSFPGELFF.

V is TRBV10-1 and J is TRBJ2-1; unclear D gene. The length of the CDR3 is 17 residues. V was clipped by 0 bases and J by 3 bases, with 15 bases between them. Looked up from germline, CDR1 is WNHNN and CDR2 is SYGVQD (reference sequence). The CDR3: CASSESIRAVVYNEQFF. CDR3 coding DNA: TGCGCCAGCAGTGAGTCAATCCGCGCAGTGGTCTACAATGAGCAGTTCTTC.

The CDR3 DNA reads as TGTGCCAGCAGCTTGGGGAGAGAAGCTTTCTTT. It encodes CASSLGREAFF. This rearrangement joins TRBV5-8 to TRBJ1-1; D unresolved. The germline CDR1 and CDR2 sequences are SGHTS and YDEGEE. Trimming took 0 bases from V and 8 from J, leaving 5 bases between them. CDR3 size: 11 residues.

J is TRBJ2-1 and V is TRBV13; D tentatively reads TRBD1 or TRBD2 (7 bases each). Germline CDR1 reads PRHDT; CDR2 reads FYEKMQ (reference sequence). The CDR3 is 15 residues long. Between the trimmed V and J ends, which lost 5 bases and 6 bases, there was a span of 17 bases. The DNA for the CDR3 is TGTGCCAGCAGCCCCAGGGGGGGGAACGTCAATGAGCAGTTCTTC. As protein: CASSPRGGNVNEQFF.

V gene TRBV4-1 combines with J gene TRBJ2-1; a weak D match, TRBD2 (5 bases). The CDR3 sequence is 14 residues long. V was pared by 6 bases and J by 0 bases, with 9 bases between. The germline gives CDR1 MGHRA, CDR2 YSYEKL. CDR3 DNA sequence: TGCGCCAGCAGTCAGCGGAGCTCCTACAATGAGCAGTTCTTC. It translates to CASSQRSSYNEQFF.

The V gene is TRBV29-1, the J gene TRBJ1-2, with 10 nucleotides matching TRBD1. This CDR3 is built from 12 residues. The germline V gene encodes CDR1 SQVTM and CDR2 ANQGSEA. With V trimmed by 6 bases and J by 10 bases, 8 bases remained unmatched. CDR3 nucleotide sequence: TGCAGCGTGGACAGACAGGGGGCGACCTACACCTTC. Translation gives CSVDRQGATYTF.

This chain connects TRBV7-9 to TRBJ2-1; D is undetermined. The CDR3 length is 12 residues. The germline CDR1 and CDR2 sequences are SEHNR and FQNEAQ (reference sequence). The V and J ends lost 5 bases and 8 bases respectively, with 10 bases between them. The CDR3 reads CASSLPGDEQFF. DNA of the CDR3: TGTGCCAGCAGCCTCCCGGGTGATGAGCAGTTCTTC.

This clone was detected once. The chain links TRBV7-9 to TRBJ2-1; no clear D gene. The CDR3 sequence is 17 residues long. The V gene's germline CDR1 is SEHNR and CDR2 FQNEAQ (reference sequence). V was cut by 5 bases and J by 0 bases, with 17 bases left in between. CDR3 protein: CASSPPWSESSYNEQFF. CDR3 DNA sequence: TGTGCCAGCAGCCCCCCTTGGAGCGAGAGCTCCTACAATGAGCAGTTCTTC. The whole variable domain, remainder taken from reference TRBV7-9 and TRBJ2-1, is DTGVSQNPRHKITKRGQNVTFRCDPISEHNRLYWYRQTLGQGPEFLTYFQNEAQLEKSRLLSDRFSAERPKGSFSTLEIQRTEQGDSAMYLCASSPPWSESSYNEQFFGPGTRLTVL.

CDR3 in amino acids: CASSTSNRAPGYTF. CDR3 bases: TGTGCCAGCAGTACCTCAAACAGGGCTCCTGGCTACACCTTC. The chain uses TRBV27 and TRBJ1-2; D is perhaps TRBD1 (6 bases). Germline V lookup: CDR1 MNHEY, CDR2 SMNVEV (reference sequence). V was trimmed by 5 bases and J by 7 bases, leaving 17 bases between them. The CDR3 runs to 14 residues.

The CDR3 spells CASSVEPLSPYYGYTF. The CDR3 DNA sequence: TGTGCCAGCAGCGTAGAACCCTTATCTCCTTACTATGGCTACACCTTC. V and J are TRBV9 and TRBJ1-2; D is unclear. V lost 0 bases to trimming and J lost 3 bases, with 15 bases between them. The CDR3 spans 16 residues. CDR1 and CDR2 from the germline V gene are SGDLS and YYNGEE.

The chain links TRBV4-1 to TRBJ1-5, with TRBD1 as a possible D gene (6 bases). CDR1 is MGHRA and CDR2 is YSYEKL in the germline V gene. The CDR3 has 15 residues. Trimming shortened V by 3 bases and J by 4 bases, and 13 bases separated the two germline ends. In nucleotides, the CDR3 is TGCGCCAGCAGCCAGAGACTAGGGGGAAATCAGCCCCAGCATTTT. Protein: CASSQRLGGNQPQHF.

The chain recombines TRBV6-1 with TRBJ2-7; 7 bases map to TRBD1. Germline V gives CDR1 MNHNS, CDR2 SASEGT. The CDR3 length is 15 residues. Germline trimming cut 7 bases from V and 3 bases from J; bases unmatched to any gene: 12. The CDR3 DNA is TGTGCCAGCACTCCTGTCAGGGGGTCTTTCTACGAGCAGTACTTC. Translation gives CASTPVRGSFYEQYF.

This clone was detected once. The gene calls are TRBV7-9 and TRBJ2-3, with D possibly being TRBD1 (5 bases). The CDR3 spans 14 residues. Trimming took off 1 base at V and 2 bases at J, with 7 bases between the two ends. Germline CDR1 is SEHNR and CDR2 is FQNEAQ (reference sequence). CDR3 sequence reads: CASSLVQDTDTQYF. The CDR3 DNA sequence: TGTGCCAGCAGCTTAGTACAGGACACAGATACGCAGTATTTT. Using reference TRBV7-9 and TRBJ2-3 for the parts outside the CDR3, the full variable domain is DTGVSQNPRHKITKRGQNVTFRCDPISEHNRLYWYRQTLGQGPEFLTYFQNEAQLEKSRLLSDRFSAERPKGSFSTLEIQRTEQGDSAMYLCASSLVQDTDTQYFGPGTRLTVL.

In its sample, this clone ranks as medium-sized. This chain joins TRBV19 and TRBJ2-1; D perhaps matches TRBD2 (5 bases). Germline CDR1 is LNHDA and CDR2 is SQIVND (reference sequence). The CDR3 runs to 15 residues. The V gene lost 3 bases and the J gene lost 7 bases, with 16 bases spanning the gap. CDR3 sequence (DNA): TGTGCCAGTAGTATCGGGCACGGGATATGGAATGAGCAGTTCTTC. Translating it yields CASSIGHGIWNEQFF.

This clone was recorded once. The chain links TRBV10-1 to TRBJ2-7, with 8 positions matching TRBD1. This CDR3 spans 12 amino acids. Germline assignment: CDR1 WNHNN and CDR2 SYGVQD (reference sequence). V was clipped by 8 bases and J by 11 bases; unmatched bases: 11. CDR3 sequence: CASGDRSPGKYF. CDR3 in DNA: TGCGCCAGCGGGGACAGGTCCCCGGGAAAGTACTTC.

The CDR3 protein is CASSRQEYYEQYF. For the CDR3, the DNA is TGCGCCAGCAGTCGACAGGAGTACTACGAGCAGTACTTC. V and J are TRBV4-1 and TRBJ2-7, with D possibly TRBD1 on 6 matching bases. Trimming shortened V by 6 bases and J by 3 bases, and 12 bases separated the two germline ends. The CDR3 length is 13 residues. CDR1 and CDR2 (germline): MGHRA, YSYEKL.

Points on this clone: One end of the junction is discordant with germline, which a read error may explain. CDR3 amino acids: CAVPGQGRSDF. CDR3 nucleotides: TGTGCCGTCCCGGGACAGGGAAGATCGGACTTC. This chain joins TRBV28 and TRBJ2-7; 9 bases align to TRBD1. The CDR3 runs 11 residues. Per the germline V gene, CDR1 is MDHEN and CDR2 is SYDVKM.

J is TRBJ1-6 and V is TRBV4-3; weak D call: TRBD1 (5 bases). This CDR3 region has 15 residues. Per germline, CDR1 LGHNA and CDR2 YSLEER. V was trimmed by 0 bases and J by 7 bases, leaving 10 bases between them. CDR3 bases: TGCGCCAGCAGCCAAGATTTGGGACGGAATTCACCCCTCCACTTT. This sequence encodes CASSQDLGRNSPLHF.

V usage is TRBV27 and J usage is TRBJ1-1; D may be TRBD1 (6 bases). Trimming removed 5 bases from V and 5 bases from J, with 15 bases in between. Germline loops: CDR1 MNHEY, CDR2 SMNVEV (reference sequence). The CDR3 has 14 residues. Written as DNA, the CDR3 is TGTGCCAGCAGTCCAGTCGGGGGGCTTACTGAAGCTTTCTTT. It yields the protein CASSPVGGLTEAFF.

CDR3 amino acids: CASSHEGRTEAFF. The CDR3 region has the DNA TGTGCCAGCAGCCATGAGGGTCGGACTGAAGCTTTCTTT. This chain joins TRBV4-2 and TRBJ1-1; unclear D gene. The V and J ends lost 3 bases and 5 bases respectively, with 10 bases between them. The CDR3 contains 13 residues. The germline V gene encodes CDR1 LGHNA and CDR2 YNFKEQ.